The 15 T cell receptor beta chains presented below share a single source sample, sequenced in a study of blood T cell repertoires in COVID-19 (TCRdb year 2020). Library preparation used the immunoSEQ multiplex PCR assay. This is the immuneACCESS table as TCRdb keeps it, with only in-frame sequences that have V and J called. A part of the clones is gone; compared with another copy, unresolved V genes explain less than half, and the rest is unexplained. The sample table contains over 600,000 clones; only one count was recorded for more than 80% of them. The ten largest clones take up over 0.2% of the sample. The sequenced sample consisted of peripheral blood. These receptors all come from a woman aged 18-29 years with acute or convalescent COVID-19.

This clone was found a few times. V usage is TRBV7-3 and J usage is TRBJ2-3, with 9 nucleotides matching TRBD1. The V segment lost 3 bases and the J segment 5 bases; nucleotides outside the gene matches: 3. CDR3 length equals 14 residues. In germline, CDR1 is SGHTA, CDR2 FQGTGA. CDR3 DNA sequence: TGTGCCAGCAGCTTGTTGACAGGGGGAGATACGCAGTATTTT. The encoded protein is CASSLLTGGDTQYF.

This chain links TRBV5-1 with TRBJ1-1; a weak D match, TRBD1 (5 bases). CDR3 size: 13 residues. V was trimmed by 9 bases and J by 0 bases, leaving 12 bases between them. Germline loops: CDR1 SGHRS, CDR2 YFSETQ. In nucleotides, the CDR3 is TGCGCCACCAAGACAGAAATGAACACTGAAGCTTTCTTT. It is translated as CATKTEMNTEAFF.

V usage is TRBV9 and J usage is TRBJ1-2; D gene unclear. The CDR3 has 13 amino acids. CDR1 and CDR2 from the germline V gene are SGDLS and YYNGEE. The ends were cut back, 7 bases at V and 2 bases at J, with 12 bases in the middle. This CDR3 is CASGRTENYGYTF. The DNA of the CDR3 is TGTGCCAGCGGTCGCACAGAAAACTATGGCTACACCTTC.

The chain employs TRBV3-1 (or the pseudogene TRBV3-2) and TRBJ1-2; 7 bases match TRBD1. Trimming cost V 0 bases and J 8 bases; bases outside gene matches: 9. CDR1 and CDR2 from the germline V gene are LGHDT and YNNKEL (reference sequence). The length of the CDR3 is 15 residues. CDR3 in amino acids: CASSQDPSGGRGYTF. The CDR3 coding sequence is TGTGCCAGCAGCCAAGATCCGTCAGGGGGTCGAGGCTACACCTTC.

There are a few counts of this clone. Here the CDR3 DNA reads TGTGCCAGCAGATACATTTCCTACAGGGGACCAAGCTATGGCTACACCTTC. Residues: CASRYISYRGPSYGYTF. V and J are TRBV27 and TRBJ1-2; 7 nucleotides agree with TRBD1. The germline CDR1 and CDR2 sequences are MNHEY and SMNVEV (reference sequence). The CDR3 length is 17 residues. V shed 6 bases, J shed 4 bases, and the junction held 17 bases outside the gene matches.

The rearrangement links TRBV29-1 to TRBJ2-1; D perhaps matches TRBD2 (7 bases). The germline V and J ends were trimmed by 8 bases and 10 bases, with 24 bases remaining between them. The CDR3 length is 14 residues. From germline, CDR1 is SQVTM and CDR2 ANQGSEA. The CDR3 DNA reads as TGCAGCTTGAGGGGGACTAACCCCCTCTCAGAGCAGTTCTTC. Translating gives CSLRGTNPLSEQFF.

The chain is built from TRBV5-1 and TRBJ2-7; perhaps TRBD2 as D (6 bases). The ends were cut back, 4 bases at V and 3 bases at J, with 8 bases in the middle. The CDR3 runs 12 residues. Germline CDR1 and CDR2: SGHRS and YFSETQ. CDR3 sequence reads: CASSPGLYEQYF. DNA for the CDR3: TGCGCCAGCAGCCCGGGACTCTACGAGCAGTACTTC.

The chain carries TRBV14 and TRBJ2-3; the match to TRBD2 covers 10 bases. The CDR3 has 17 residues. Germline trimming cut 4 bases from V and 9 bases from J; bases unmatched to any gene: 16. Germline V lookup: CDR1 SGHDN, CDR2 FVKESK. The CDR3 loop reads CASSLSPLSGGGKTQYF. CDR3 bases: TGTGCCAGCAGCCTTTCGCCCCTCAGCGGGGGGGGAAAAACGCAGTATTTT.

The chain carries TRBV2 and TRBJ1-1; 9 bases are a match to TRBD1. The CDR3 spans 15 residues. Unmatched junction bases numbered 5, after V lost 6 bases and J lost 0 bases. Looked up from germline, CDR1 is SNHLY and CDR2 is FYNNEI. The CDR3 DNA follows: TGTGCCAGCAGCGGGACAGGGATCGTGAACACTGAAGCTTTCTTT. The encoded protein is CASSGTGIVNTEAFF.

This clone was seen once. The chain uses TRBV11-1 and TRBJ2-7, with no clear D. The V gene's germline CDR1 is SGHAT and CDR2 FQDESV (reference sequence). With 5 bases removed from V and 5 bases from J, the gap between germline ends came to 19 bases. CDR3 length: 15 residues. The CDR3 coding sequence is TGTGCCAGCAGCCGTCAAGAGAGGCCGTTTCACGAGCAGTACTTC. Protein: CASSRQERPFHEQYF.

This chain links TRBV5-8 with TRBJ2-1; TRBD2 matches 13 bases. V was clipped by 0 bases and J by 8 bases; unmatched bases: 2. The V gene's germline CDR1 is SGHTS and CDR2 YDEGEE. The CDR3 extends over 15 amino acids. The DNA of the CDR3 is TGTGCCAGCAGCTTGGGACTAGCGGGGGGTGATGAGCAGTTCTTC. It translates to CASSLGLAGGDEQFF.

The rearrangement joins TRBV5-1 to TRBJ1-4; maybe TRBD1 (6 bases). Germline CDR1 is SGHRS and CDR2 is YFSETQ. The CDR3 is made up of 16 amino acids. V was shortened by 2 bases and J by 0 bases, with 11 bases between the two germline ends. This CDR3 is CASSFGQFATNEKLFF. CDR3 bases: TGCGCCAGCAGCTTTGGACAGTTTGCAACTAATGAAAAACTGTTTTTT.

J is TRBJ1-3 and V is TRBV5-1, with no clear D. Trimming cost V 4 bases and J 0 bases, with 8 bases left between them. The length of the CDR3 is 14 residues. Per germline, CDR1 SGHRS and CDR2 YFSETQ. The CDR3 DNA is TGCGCCAGCAGCCCGGGAAGCTCTGGAAACACCATATATTTT. Its protein product is CASSPGSSGNTIYF.

This clone turned up a few times. The chain is built from TRBV5-4 and TRBJ1-5; 9 bases align to TRBD1. Unmatched junction bases numbered 7, after V lost 3 bases and J lost 0 bases. Germline loops: CDR1 SGHNT, CDR2 YYREEE (reference sequence). The CDR3 runs 17 residues. The CDR3 DNA reads as TGTGCCAGCAGCTCGGACAGGGGTACATATAGCAATCAGCCCCAGCATTTT. Its protein is CASSSDRGTYSNQPQHF.

The chain employs TRBV10-1 and TRBJ1-4, with 10 bases lining up with TRBD1. J was trimmed by 8 bases and V by 3 bases; bases with no gene match: 6. The germline V gene has CDR1 WNHNN and CDR2 SYGVQD (reference sequence). This CDR3 has 15 residues. CDR3 DNA: TGCGCCAGCAGTGATAGACAGGGGGCGTGCGAAAAACTGTTTTTT. As protein: CASSDRQGACEKLFF.